The 25 T cell receptor beta chains in this list originate from one sample, sequenced in a study of T cell repertoires in cytomegalovirus infection (dated by TCRdb to the late 2010s). The meaning of the sample's treatment or condition label: in vitro stimulation with specific CMV peptide epitopes to enrich CMV-specific T cells. Their target antigens are unknown. For sequencing, an Illumina HiSeq 1500 was employed. Using fastp trimming at Q25 and MiXCR clonotype assembly, TCRdb reanalyzed the public sequencing data and kept in-frame beta chains. Each entry merges the rows of one CDR3 protein and shows their most common DNA and genes. The sample yields about a million distinct CDR3 sequences; 30% to 40% were counted once. Around 15% of the sample goes to the ten largest clones. Source: cultured CD8+ T cells from PBMCs, taken from culture after CMV antigen stimulation. Receptors were obtained from a human donor in good health (CMV status not recorded). Some clones in this sample may be carry-over from other donors' samples.

The sample holds a few counts of this clonotype. The genes are TRBV20-1 and TRBJ1-2, with D possibly matching TRBD1 (6 bases). V lost 6 bases and J lost 6, with 14 bases in between. This CDR3 has 12 residues. CDR1 and CDR2 from the germline V gene are DFQATT and SNEGSKA (reference sequence). The CDR3 coding sequence is TGCAGTGCCCTCCCTAGGGGGAATGGCTACACCTTC. Translated, it gives CSALPRGNGYTF.

The sample holds a few counts of this clonotype. The rearrangement joins TRBV4-1 to TRBJ2-5; TRBD1 or TRBD2 may be the D gene (6 bases each). The CDR3 runs 15 residues. The germline V and J ends were trimmed by 4 bases and 0 bases, with 12 bases remaining between them. Per the germline V gene, CDR1 is MGHRA and CDR2 is YSYEKL. CDR3 nucleotides: TGCGCCAGCAGCCCCGAGGGGGGTTACCAAGAGACCCAGTACTTC. It translates to CASSPEGGYQETQYF.

This clonotype was counted a few times. The chain joins TRBV6-1 to TRBJ1-6, with D possibly TRBD1 on 6 matching bases. Germline CDR1 and CDR2: MNHNS and SASEGT. The ends were cut back, 2 bases at V and 0 bases at J, with 11 bases in the middle. There are 17 residues in the CDR3. This chain's CDR3 is CASSETRGFSYNSPLHF. The DNA of the CDR3 is TGTGCCAGCAGTGAAACGAGGGGGTTCTCCTATAATTCACCCCTCCACTTT.

This clonotype has just a few counts. The chain carries TRBV4-2 and TRBJ1-1; the D is unclear. The CDR3 sequence is 15 residues long. Trimming pared 4 bases from V and 11 bases from J, leaving 23 bases between. Germline CDR1 LGHNA, CDR2 YNFKEQ. CDR3 nucleotide sequence: TGTGCCAGCAGCCCCCGCGAAGAAGGACTTGGCGGGGCTTTCTTT. Translated, it gives CASSPREEGLGGAFF.

In its sample, this clonotype was seen a few times. The chain links TRBV6-6 to TRBJ2-3, with TRBD2 matching 15 bases. The CDR3 has 15 residues. With V trimmed by 5 bases and J by 7 bases, 4 bases remained unmatched. The germline gives CDR1 MNHNY, CDR2 SVGAGI (reference sequence). The CDR3 protein is CASSRGTSGGHTQYF. The CDR3 nucleotides are TGTGCCAGCAGTCGCGGGACTAGCGGGGGGCATACGCAGTATTTT.

Details on this clonotype: The germline gene is not matched at one end of the junction; a read error may be the cause. The chain joins TRBV3-1 to TRBJ1-5; the D is unclear. This CDR3 spans 14 amino acids. Germline lookup yields CDR1 LGHDT and CDR2 YNNKEL (reference sequence). The CDR3 here is CANSQDIRNQPQHF. As DNA, the CDR3 is TGTGCCAACAGCCAAGATATCAGAAATCAGCCCCAGCATTTT.

The genes are TRBV25-1 and TRBJ2-6; no clear D. Trimming took 0 bases from V and 4 from J, leaving 13 bases between them. CDR1 and CDR2 (germline): MGHDK, SYGVNS. The length of the CDR3 is 17 residues. The DNA for the CDR3 is TGTGCCAGCAGTGAATATACGGCCTCGGCGGGGGCCAACGTCCTGACTTTC. Translated: CASSEYTASAGANVLTF.

The chain combines TRBV4-2 with TRBJ1-5, with D possibly TRBD1 on 6 matching bases. With 0 bases removed from V and 4 bases from J, the gap between germline ends came to 13 bases. CDR3 length: 16 amino acids. Germline lookup yields CDR1 LGHNA and CDR2 YNFKEQ. As DNA, the CDR3 is TGTGCCAGCAGCCAAGATGGGGGGGACACAAATCAGCCCCAGCATTTT. Translated: CASSQDGGDTNQPQHF.

The chain recombines TRBV13 with TRBJ1-2; D possibly corresponds to TRBD1 (6 bases). Looked up from germline, CDR1 is PRHDT and CDR2 is FYEKMQ (reference sequence). Trimming took 4 bases from V and 8 from J, leaving 20 bases between them. The length of the CDR3 is 15 residues. The CDR3 bases are TGTGCCAGCAGCTCCCCCCCGACAGGAATCGACGGCTACACCTTC. Translation gives CASSSPPTGIDGYTF. The full variable domain, in which reference TRBV13 and TRBJ1-2 provide the parts outside the CDR3, is AAGVIQSPRHLIKEKRETATLKCYPIPRHDTVYWYQQGPGQDPQFLISFYEKMQSDKGSIPDRFSAQQFSDYHSELNMSSLELGDSALYFCASSSPPTGIDGYTFGSGTRLTVV.

Note on this clonotype: A much bigger clone sits one base away, suggesting this may be a read error. J is TRBJ1-2 and V is TRBV7-2, with a tentative D call TRBD1 (5 bases). CDR3 length: 14 amino acids. The V gene's germline CDR1 is SGHTA and CDR2 FQGNSA. The CDR3, as DNA: TGTGCCAGCAGCTTAGTTCCAGGGAGAAATGGCTACTCCTTC. Translation: CASSLVPGRNGYSF.

This clonotype occurred many times. The chain employs TRBV27 and TRBJ2-1; the D gene is possibly TRBD2 (5 bases). Germline loops: CDR1 MNHEY, CDR2 SMNVEV (reference sequence). V lost 6 bases and J 10 bases, leaving 13 bases between the germline ends. CDR3 size: 12 residues. DNA of the CDR3: TGTGCCAGCAGCTTGAGCGGCGGGGAGCAGTTCTTC. It encodes CASSLSGGEQFF.

The chain couples TRBV5-5 to TRBJ1-2, with TRBD1 as a possible D gene (5 bases). This CDR3 has 14 residues. Trimming took 4 bases from V and 8 from J, leaving 18 bases between them. The germline V gene has CDR1 SGHKS and CDR2 YYEKEE (reference sequence). CDR3 sequence: CASSVGHGAKGYTF. The CDR3 DNA reads as TGTGCCAGCAGCGTTGGACACGGGGCGAAAGGCTACACCTTC.

The chain carries TRBV4-1 and TRBJ2-1; possibly TRBD1 for D (6 bases). The V and J ends lost 5 bases and 8 bases respectively, with 22 bases between them. CDR1 is MGHRA, CDR2 YSYEKL, per germline. The CDR3 is made up of 16 amino acids. The CDR3 DNA is TGCGCCAGCAGCATCTTTAGTCCAGGGGATATCGATGAGCAGTTCTTC. This translates into CASSIFSPGDIDEQFF.

A single count supports this clonotype. The chain has TRBV29-1 and TRBJ2-4; no definite D call. Trimming stripped 7 bases from V and 7 bases from J, with 11 bases between. From germline, CDR1 is SQVTM and CDR2 ANQGSEA. This CDR3 spans 11 amino acids. CDR3: CSAYHGNIQYF. As DNA, the CDR3 is TGCAGCGCATACCACGGTAACATTCAGTACTTC. The whole variable domain, remainder taken from reference TRBV29-1 and TRBJ2-4, is SAVISQKPSRDICQRGTSLTIQCQVDSQVTMMFWYRQQPGQSLTLIATANQGSEATYESGFVIDKFPISRPNLTFSTLTVSNMSPEDSSIYLCSAYHGNIQYFGAGTRLSVL.

V usage is TRBV7-6 and J usage is TRBJ2-5, with D tentatively TRBD1 (7 bases). The CDR3 sequence is 13 residues long. Germline values: CDR1 SGHVS, CDR2 FNYEAQ. Trimming removed 4 bases from V and 7 bases from J, with 13 bases in between. CDR3 in DNA: TGTGCCAGCAGCTCCAGACAGGGAGGGACCCAGTACTTC. Its protein product is CASSSRQGGTQYF. The whole variable domain, filled in from reference TRBV7-6 and TRBJ2-5, reads GAGVSQSPRYKVTKRGQDVALRCDPISGHVSLYWYRQALGQGPEFLTYFNYEAQQDKSGLPNDRFSAERPEGSISTLTIQRTEQRDSAMYRCASSSRQGGTQYFGPGTRLLVL.

The chain employs TRBV10-3 and TRBJ2-7; D is unresolved. This CDR3 is 15 amino acids long. Deletions cut 0 bases from V and 3 bases from J, with 12 bases between. Germline assignment: CDR1 ENHRY and CDR2 SYGVKD. Here the CDR3 reads CAISESGGPGYEQYF. In DNA, the CDR3 is TGTGCCATCAGTGAGTCGGGCGGCCCAGGCTACGAGCAGTACTTC.

The V and J genes are TRBV4-3 and TRBJ2-1; either TRBD1 or TRBD2 may fit D (5 bases each). Germline loops: CDR1 LGHNA, CDR2 YSLEER. Trimming cost V 4 bases and J 9 bases, with 19 bases left between them. The CDR3 spans 15 residues. The CDR3 region is CASSPFEGPRAEQFF. In DNA, the CDR3 is TGCGCCAGCAGCCCTTTCGAGGGTCCCAGGGCTGAGCAGTTCTTC.

The chain joins TRBV7-3 to TRBJ2-7, with 11 nucleotides matching TRBD1. V shed 9 bases, J shed 7 bases, and the junction held 8 bases outside the gene matches. CDR1 and CDR2 (germline): SGHTA, FQGTGA. This CDR3 region has 13 residues. CDR3 nucleotides: TGTGCCAGTAGGACAGGGGGCCAGGGGGAGCAGTACGTC. Amino acids: CASRTGGQGEQYV.

This clonotype was recorded at least ten times. The chain carries TRBV19 and TRBJ1-1; D unclear. The CDR3 sequence is 11 residues long. Germline V gene sequence: CDR1 LNHDA, CDR2 SQIVND (reference sequence). The germline V and J ends were trimmed by 1 base and 7 bases, with 4 bases remaining between them. The CDR3 reads CASSIGGEAFF. CDR3 in DNA: TGTGCCAGTAGTATAGGAGGTGAAGCTTTCTTT.

This clonotype was observed many times. The chain recombines TRBV7-8 with TRBJ1-4; possibly TRBD1 for D (5 bases). Looked up from germline, CDR1 is SGHVS and CDR2 is FQNEAQ. With 5 bases removed from V and 10 bases from J, the gap between germline ends came to 14 bases. The CDR3 is 13 amino acids. Written as DNA, the CDR3 is TGTGCCAGCAGCGAGGGACGTACGGCAAAACTGTTTTTT. The encoded protein is CASSEGRTAKLFF.

This chain joins TRBV6-8 and TRBJ1-2; no clear D. The CDR3 consists of 15 residues. Germline V gene data show CDR1 as MNHGY and CDR2 as SAAAGT. V lost 0 bases to trimming and J lost 5 bases, with 13 bases between them. The CDR3 DNA is TGTGCCAGCAGTTACTCGACCGCATTTCAGTATGGCTACACCTTC. As protein: CASSYSTAFQYGYTF.

The chain links TRBV7-2 to TRBJ1-2; 7 nucleotides agree with TRBD1. J lost 8 bases, V lost 3 bases, and 6 bases had no gene match. Germline CDR1 reads SGHTA; CDR2 reads FQGNSA. This CDR3 spans 13 amino acids. The CDR3 region has the DNA TGTGCCAGCAGCTTTATAGGGGGCATGGGCTACACCTTC. It yields the protein CASSFIGGMGYTF.

This chain uses TRBV5-5 with TRBJ2-1, with D possibly being TRBD2 (6 bases). The CDR3 runs to 12 residues. Trimming took off 3 bases at V and 10 bases at J, with 11 bases between the two ends. Germline CDR1 is SGHKS and CDR2 is YYEKEE (reference sequence). The CDR3 loop is CASSWRGSEQFF. The CDR3 region has the DNA TGTGCCAGCAGCTGGAGGGGCAGCGAGCAGTTCTTC. The full variable domain, in which reference TRBV5-5 and TRBJ2-1 provide the parts outside the CDR3, is DAGVTQSPTHLIKTRGQQVTLRCSPISGHKSVSWYQQVLGQGPQFIFQYYEKEERGRGNFPDRFSARQFPNYSSELNVNALLLGDSALYLCASSWRGSEQFFGPGTRLTVL.

The chain employs TRBV4-1 and TRBJ1-1, with TRBD1 identical over 8 bases. In germline, CDR1 is MGHRA, CDR2 YSYEKL. V shed 3 bases, J shed 2 bases, and the junction held 8 bases outside the gene matches. The CDR3 runs 16 residues. The CDR3 spells CASSQVAGGLNTEAFF. The CDR3 nucleotides are TGCGCCAGCAGCCAGGTTGCAGGGGGCCTTAACACTGAAGCTTTCTTT.

V gene TRBV2 combines with J gene TRBJ2-1; 8 bases line up with TRBD2. This CDR3 spans 14 amino acids. Germline trimming cut 3 bases from V and 5 bases from J; bases unmatched to any gene: 3. The germline V gene encodes CDR1 SNHLY and CDR2 FYNNEI. The DNA for the CDR3 is TGTGCCAGCAGTGACCCTAGCGGGCACAATGAGCAGTTCTTC. Encoded protein: CASSDPSGHNEQFF.